What follows is one T cell receptor beta chain and its context. This sample is drawn from a study of blood T cell repertoires in COVID-19. Germline values: CDR1 MNHEY, CDR2 SMNVEV (reference sequence). V was pared by 8 bases and J by 2 bases, with 16 bases between. The CDR3 is 15 amino acids. Original processing methods: Reference gene primer amplification gave nucleated cell count estimates. This table comes from immunoSEQ multiplex PCR, and its TCRdb copy is limited to in-frame clones, with some not included. For V, J and clone size, that table is used; D and trimming come from the DNA. The sample comprises 150,000 to 200,000 clones, approximately 85% of which are singletons, and approximately 8.9% rests with the top ten.

Sequenced sample: peripheral blood. V and J are TRBV27 and TRBJ2-1, with D maybe TRBD1 (6 bases). The clonotype was recovered from a woman aged 55-70 years with acute or convalescent COVID-19. CDR3 in DNA: TGTGCCAGCGGCCTGACAGGCACCACCTACAATGAGCAGTTCTTC. Amino acid sequence: CASGLTGTTYNEQFF.